This T cell receptor (beta chain) is from a study of blood T cell repertoires in COVID-19. For the study at large: Specimens from acute and convalescent COVID-19 originated in the United States, Italy and Spain. Sources were T cells, B-cell-depleted T cells, or PBMCs; the material itself was cDNA or gDNA.

Authors' methods: Using reference gene primer amplification, nucleated cell counts were estimated. Method: immunoSEQ multiplex PCR; TCRdb's copy keeps in-frame clones and lacks some. The DNA was the basis for D and trimming; V, J and clone size are from that table. This sample has fewer than 450,000 clones, with 90% found just once. Residents of approximately 25 US areas, aged roughly 18 to 89 years, made up the participants. V dropped 0 bases and J dropped 6 bases, with 8 bases sitting between them. Germline CDR1 reads KGHSH; CDR2 reads LQKENI. This CDR3 is 14 amino acids long. This chain links TRBV18 with TRBJ2-2; possibly TRBD2 for D (5 bases). Sequenced material: PBMCs or T cells enriched from blood (not recorded which). The sequence was obtained from a man aged 18 to 35 who had recovered from COVID-19. CDR3 nucleotide sequence: TGTGCCAGCTCACCACCTATGAGGGCCGGGGAGCTGTTTTTT. Translating gives CASSPPMRAGELFF. Variable domain in full (rest from reference TRBV18 and TRBJ2-2): NAGVMQNPRHLVRRRGQEARLRCSPMKGHSHVYWYRQLPEEGLKFMVYLQKENIIDESGMPKERFSAEFPKEGPSILRIQQVVRGDSAAYFCASSPPMRAGELFFGEGSRLTVL.